This record covers a single T cell receptor beta chain. What it recognizes is unknown. Purity exceeding 98% was reached by all sorted populations. The CDR3 totals 16 residues. CDR1 is LGHNA, CDR2 YNFKEQ, per germline. The V end was cut by 4 bases, the J end by 0 bases, with 15 bases between. This sample is drawn from a study of beta chain features in type 1 diabetes. Study-wide context: The patient and healthy donor groups were comparable for age, gender and cell yields. Broader study findings: No resolution was reached here on whether HLA type influences TCRB rearrangement.

Expressed TCRB transcripts were sequenced because the isolated RNA had all been reverse transcribed beforehand. Sequenced by immunoSEQ multiplex PCR; TCRdb stores in-frame clones only, minus some. This sample yields about 150,000 clones, of which roughly 8.1% are seen a single time; 0.55% to 0.75% belongs to the top ten. This clonotype originated in a man between 18 and 29 years old in good health. Sequenced: central memory CD4+ T cells from blood. The chain combines TRBV4-2 with TRBJ1-1; no clear D. This chain's CDR3 is CASSRLSQPMNTEAFF. CDR3 DNA: TGTGCCAGCAGCCGTTTATCACAGCCCATGAACACTGAAGCTTTCTTT.